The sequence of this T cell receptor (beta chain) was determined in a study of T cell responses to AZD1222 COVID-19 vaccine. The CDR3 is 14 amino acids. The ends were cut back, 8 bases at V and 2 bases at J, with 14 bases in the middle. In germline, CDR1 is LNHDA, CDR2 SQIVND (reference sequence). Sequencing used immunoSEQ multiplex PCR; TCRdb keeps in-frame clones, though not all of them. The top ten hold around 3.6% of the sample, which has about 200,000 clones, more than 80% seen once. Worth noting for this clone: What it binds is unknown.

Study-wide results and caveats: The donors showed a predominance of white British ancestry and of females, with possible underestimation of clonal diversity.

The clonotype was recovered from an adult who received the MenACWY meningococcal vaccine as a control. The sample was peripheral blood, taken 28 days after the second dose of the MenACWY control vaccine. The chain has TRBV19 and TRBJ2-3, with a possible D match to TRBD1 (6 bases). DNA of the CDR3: TGTGCCAGTCAAAACACAGGGACCACAGATACGCAGTATTTT. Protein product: CASQNTGTTDTQYF.